Listed below are T cell receptor beta chains from one sample, sequenced in a study of patients and donors after allogeneic stem cell transplantation. One entry per CDR3 protein, called by TCRdb with MiXCR from the RT-PCR reads. Among 200,000 to 250,000 distinct CDR3 sequences listed, 38% were seen once. Input material: blood, either unsorted or a sorted T cell fraction (not recorded which). Receptors originate from a human donor who was either an allogeneic HSCT recipient or a stem cell or donor lymphocyte infusion donor (not recorded which). It is not recorded whose cells these are; they may come from a transplant donor. Each CDR3 is given with its conserved first and last residue. D genes are given only for firm matches. Part of the rows lack a size; the others show once, few, many or a class for expanded clones.

CDR3: CASSSRGVEQYF
DNA: TGTGCCAGCAGCTCCCGGGGGGTCGAGCAGTACTTC
J: TRBJ2-7
length: 12
V: TRBV3-1
D: TRBD2
size: -

CDR3: CAISEQGGGGNTIYF
DNA: TGTGCCATCAGTGAACAGGGTGGCGGTGGAAACACCATATATTTT
J: TRBJ1-3
length: 15
V: TRBV10-3
D: -
size: few

CDR3: CSARTAPNSGNTIYF
DNA: TGCAGTGCCAGGACAGCGCCGAACTCTGGAAACACCATATATTTT
J: TRBJ1-3
length: 15
V: TRBV20-1
D: -
size: -

CDR3: CASRFLAGALNEQFF
DNA: TGCGCCAGCCGCTTTCTAGCGGGGGCTCTCAATGAGCAGTTCTTC
J: TRBJ2-1
length: 15
V: TRBV10-2
D: TRBD2
size: few

CDR3: CSVSSGTRNEKLFF
DNA: TGCAGCGTTTCCTCCGGGACACGTAATGAAAAACTGTTTTTT
J: TRBJ1-4
length: 14
V: TRBV29-1
D: -
size: few

CDR3: CASSLGQGPDTQYF
DNA: TGTGCCAGCAGCCTCGGACAGGGGCCAGATACGCAGTATTTT
J: TRBJ2-3
length: 14
V: TRBV9
D: TRBD1
size: once

CDR3: CASSPPPGRWDGYTF
DNA: TGTGCCAGCAGCCCACCTCCGGGACGGTGGGATGGCTACACCTTC
J: TRBJ1-2
length: 15
V: TRBV5-5
D: -
size: few

CDR3: CASSVLGDTYNEQFF
DNA: TGTGCCAGCAGCGTCCTGGGCGACACCTACAATGAGCAGTTCTTC
J: TRBJ2-1
length: 15
V: TRBV9
D: -
size: few

CDR3: CASSSRDRGYEQYF
DNA: TGTGCCAGCAGTAGCCGGGACAGGGGGTACGAGCAGTACTTC
J: TRBJ2-7
length: 14
V: TRBV6-1
D: TRBD1
size: -

CDR3: CASSRDRTNSPLHF
DNA: TGTGCCAGTTCCCGGGACAGGACTAATTCACCCCTCCACTTT
J: TRBJ1-6
length: 14
V: TRBV19
D: TRBD1
size: few

CDR3: CASSSGTGSNEQFF
DNA: TGTGCCAGCAGCTCCGGGACAGGGAGCAATGAGCAGTTCTTC
J: TRBJ2-1
length: 14
V: TRBV7-2
D: TRBD1
size: once

CDR3: CASRSRGGLRPQHF
DNA: TGTGCCAGCAGATCAAGGGGGGGGCTCCGGCCCCAGCATTTT
J: TRBJ1-5
length: 14
V: TRBV6-1
D: -
size: -

CDR3: CSASDRVIYGYTF
DNA: TGCAGTGCCTCGGACAGGGTGATCTATGGCTACACCTTC
J: TRBJ1-2
length: 13
V: TRBV20-1
D: TRBD1
size: few

CDR3: CASSSGLLKDTMNTEAFF
DNA: TGCGCCAGCAGCTCAGGGCTTCTAAAAGACACAATGAACACTGAAGCTTTCTTT
J: TRBJ1-1
length: 18
V: TRBV5-1
D: -
size: few

CDR3: CASRSGTAYNEQFF
DNA: TGTGCCAGCCGCAGCGGGACAGCCTACAATGAGCAGTTCTTC
J: TRBJ2-1
length: 14
V: TRBV19
D: -
size: -

CDR3: CAIKSDREINQPQHF
DNA: TGTGCCATCAAATCGGACAGGGAAATAAATCAGCCCCAGCATTTT
J: TRBJ1-5
length: 15
V: TRBV10-3
D: TRBD1
size: -